This is a list of T cell receptor beta chains from one sample in a study of radiotherapy plus CTLA-4 blockade in lung cancer. Measured with immunoSEQ multiplex PCR; TCRdb has only the in-frame clones, and not every one. This table holds over 80,000 clones, about four fifths found once. The material sequenced was peripheral blood, taken from a patient treated with radiotherapy plus ipilimumab. Every receptor here comes from a human donor with non-small cell lung cancer who had stable disease on radiotherapy plus ipilimumab. CDR3s include the opening cysteine and the closing phenylalanine or tryptophan. A D gene is named only where the DNA matches it firmly. Size is stated for part of the rows, as once, few or many counts, or as a class when the clone is expanded.

NA,TRBV6-1,NA,TRBJ2-1,TGTGCCAGCAGTGGTAGCGGCCCTTACAATGAGCAGTTCTTC,CASSGSGPYNEQFF
NA,TRBV11-2,TRBD2,TRBJ2-7,TGTGCCAGCAGCTTTACCAGCGGGAGTCCCTCCTACGAGCAGTACTTC,CASSFTSGSPSYEQYF
NA,TRBV4-2,TRBD1,TRBJ1-1,TGTGCCAGCAGCCCCAGGACAGGGGGCCGAATGAACACTGAAGCTTTCTTT,CASSPRTGGRMNTEAFF
NA,TRBV29-1,NA,TRBJ1-2,TGCAGCGTTAGGACAGATACGGTCTATGGCTACACCTTC,CSVRTDTVYGYTF
NA,TRBV29-1,NA,TRBJ1-1,TGCAGCGTTTTCGCTGAAGCTTTCTTT,CSVFAEAFF
NA,TRBV2,TRBD2,TRBJ2-5,TGTGCCAGCAGGTCCTCGACTAGCGGGAGGCAGGGAGAGACCCAGTACTTC,CASRSSTSGRQGETQYF
NA,TRBV5-4,NA,TRBJ2-2,TGTGCCAGCAGCTTGGCAGGGCCCGGGGAGCTGTTTTTT,CASSLAGPGELFF
NA,TRBV15,NA,TRBJ2-3,TGTGCCACCAGCCCAGGCACCACAGATACGCAGTATTTT,CATSPGTTDTQYF
NA,TRBV7-9,NA,TRBJ2-7,TGTGCCAGCAGCTTAGTGGGCAGGGACCCCGCATTC,CASSLVGRDPAF
NA,TRBV28,NA,TRBJ2-7,TGTGCCAGCAGGGGGACGGCCTCCTACGAGCAGTACTTC,CASRGTASYEQYF
once,TRBV7-9,NA,TRBJ2-1,TGTGCCAGCAGCTTAAAAAATGAGCAGTTCTTC,CASSLKNEQFF